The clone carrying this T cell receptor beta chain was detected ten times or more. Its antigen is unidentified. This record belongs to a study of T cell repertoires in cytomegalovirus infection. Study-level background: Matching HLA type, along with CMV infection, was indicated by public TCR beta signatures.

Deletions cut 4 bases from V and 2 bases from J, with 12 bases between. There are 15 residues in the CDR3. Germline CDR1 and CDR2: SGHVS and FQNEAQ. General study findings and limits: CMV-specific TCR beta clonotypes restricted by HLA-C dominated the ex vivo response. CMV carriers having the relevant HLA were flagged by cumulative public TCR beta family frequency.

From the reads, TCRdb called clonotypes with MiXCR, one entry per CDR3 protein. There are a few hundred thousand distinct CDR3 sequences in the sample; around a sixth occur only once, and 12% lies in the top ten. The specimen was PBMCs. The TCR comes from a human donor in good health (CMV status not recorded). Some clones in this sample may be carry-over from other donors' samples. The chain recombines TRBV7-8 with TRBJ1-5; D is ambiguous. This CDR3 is CASSSGSRGNQPQHF. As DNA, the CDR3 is TGTGCCAGCAGCTCCGGGTCGCGGGGCAATCAGCCCCAGCATTTT.